Following are 20 T cell receptor beta chains from one sample sequenced in a study of CD8+CD57+ T cells in acquired aplastic anemia. Genomic DNA provided the template from which TCR beta VDJ and CDR3 profiles were obtained. MiXCR, applied by TCRdb to the reads, yields one record per CDR3 protein. The sample records 400,000 to 500,000 distinct CDR3 sequences, 60% to 80% being singletons. The sample was sorted CD4+, CD8+, or CD8+CD57+ T cells (not recorded which) from PBMCs. These TCRs come from a human donor in good health, serving as a control.

This clonotype was seen many times. V gene TRBV6-5 combines with J gene TRBJ1-2; the D gene is possibly TRBD1 (6 bases). The CDR3 loop spans 13 amino acids. The germline V gene has CDR1 MNHEY and CDR2 SVGAGI. The germline V and J ends were trimmed by 6 bases and 3 bases, with 11 bases remaining between them. CDR3 in DNA: TGTGCCAGCAGCTGGGGGCCCGACTATGGCTACACCTTC. It specifies CASSWGPDYGYTF.

The rearrangement links TRBV7-8 to TRBJ1-1; D might be TRBD1 (5 bases). Trimming shortened V by 6 bases and J by 5 bases, and 22 bases separated the two germline ends. The CDR3 extends over 16 amino acids. Germline CDR1 reads SGHVS; CDR2 reads FQNEAQ. The CDR3 nucleotides read TGTGCCAGCAGTTTTACAGGAGCCCCCTTTGTGACTGAAGCTTTCTTT. It specifies CASSFTGAPFVTEAFF.

Comment on this clonotype: As the CDR3 is not closed by the conserved phenylalanine or tryptophan, this likely results from a read error. The limits of the CDR3 on the DNA are not certain, so only TCRdb's listed CDR3 is given. V gene TRBV10-3 combines with J gene TRBJ1-2; the tabulated D call, TRBD1, remains unverified against the DNA. The germline V gene encodes CDR1 ENHRY and CDR2 SYGVKD. The CDR3 length is 16 residues, termini included. The CDR3: CAISDSYRDRENSHLH.

CDR3 nucleotides: TGCAGTGCTAGACGGGGTTTAACTTTCTTT. This sequence encodes CSARRGLTFF. V gene TRBV20-1 combines with J gene TRBJ1-1, with D uncertain. Germline lookup yields CDR1 DFQATT and CDR2 SNEGSKA (reference sequence). This CDR3 is 10 amino acids long. Trimming took 2 bases from V and 12 from J, leaving 10 bases between them.

The chain combines TRBV11-2 with TRBJ1-6; D gene unclear. This CDR3 is 15 amino acids long. The germline V gene encodes CDR1 SGHAT and CDR2 FQNNGV. The germline V and J ends were trimmed by 5 bases and 10 bases, with 18 bases remaining between them. The CDR3 DNA is TGTGCCAGCAGCGGAGTAGGACTGGAAAGATCACCCCTCCACTTT. Translated: CASSGVGLERSPLHF.

Worth noting for this clonotype: Just one base apart from a much larger clone, this may be a read error. The genes are TRBV19 and TRBJ1-6; weak D call: TRBD1 (6 bases). This CDR3 spans 16 amino acids. Germline V gene data show CDR1 as LNHDA and CDR2 as SQIVND (reference sequence). The CDR3 spells CASGKGGSSYNSSLHF. In nucleotides, the CDR3 is TGTGCCAGTGGTAAGGGGGGCTCCTCCTATAATTCATCCCTCCACTTT.

This clonotype was picked up many times. This sequence joins TRBV3-1 and TRBJ1-5, with D uncertain. Trimming removed 5 bases from V and 0 bases from J, with 8 bases in between. CDR3 length: 14 residues. Germline values: CDR1 LGHDT, CDR2 YNNKEL (reference sequence). CDR3 DNA: TGTGCCAGCAGCTACCAAAATAGCAATCAGCCCCAGCATTTT. Amino acids: CASSYQNSNQPQHF.

J is TRBJ2-5 and V is TRBV9; D might be TRBD1 (6 bases). CDR1 is SGDLS and CDR2 is YYNGEE in the germline V gene. Deletions cut 4 bases from V and 2 bases from J, with 18 bases between. The CDR3 sequence is 16 residues long. The CDR3 loop reads CASSTASQTGQETQYF. The CDR3 DNA reads as TGTGCCAGCAGCACCGCCAGCCAGACAGGACAAGAGACCCAGTACTTC. The full variable domain, with the rest looked up from reference TRBV9 and TRBJ2-5, is DSGVTQTPKHLITATGQRVTLRCSPRSGDLSVYWYQQSLDQGLQFLIQYYNGEERAKGNILERFSAQQFPDLHSELNLSSLELGDSALYFCASSTASQTGQETQYFGPGTRLLVL.

As concerns this clonotype: One end of the junction does not line up with germline, which may come from a read error. The chain is built from TRBV9 and TRBJ2-2; perhaps D is TRBD1 or TRBD2 (6 bases each). CDR3 length: 14 amino acids. The germline CDR1 and CDR2 sequences are SGDLS and YYNGEE. In DNA form, the CDR3 reads TGTGCCAGCAGCGCCGCGGTTGTTCGGGGGCACCAAGTTTTT. It encodes CASSAAVVRGHQVF.

The CDR3 nucleotides are TGCGCCAGCAGCACCGGGGGCGGATTGTACGAGCAGTACTTC. Translated, it gives CASSTGGGLYEQYF. V is TRBV5-1 and J is TRBJ2-7, with D possibly being TRBD1 or TRBD2 (6 bases each). Germline V gives CDR1 SGHRS, CDR2 YFSETQ. The CDR3 has 14 residues. Between the trimmed V and J ends, which lost 4 bases and 4 bases, there was a span of 15 bases. The full variable domain, with the rest looked up from reference TRBV5-1 and TRBJ2-7, is KAGVTQTPRYLIKTRGQQVTLSCSPISGHRSVSWYQQTPGQGLQFLFEYFSETQRNKGNFPGRFSGRQFSNSRSEMNVSTLELGDSALYLCASSTGGGLYEQYFGPGTRLTVT.

CDR3 in amino acids: CSASTLFGGGLFF. Written as DNA, the CDR3 is TGCAGTGCCAGCACCCTATTTGGTGGGGGACTGTTTTTT. V and J are TRBV20-1 and TRBJ1-4; possibly TRBD1 for D (5 bases). Per the germline V gene, CDR1 is DFQATT and CDR2 is SNEGSKA (reference sequence). The CDR3 spans 13 residues. V was shortened by 6 bases and J by 13 bases, with 21 bases between the two germline ends.

The CDR3 region is CASSIVDSEQYF. CDR3 coding DNA: TGTGCCAGTAGTATAGTGGACAGCGAGCAGTACTTC. The V call is TRBV19, the J call TRBJ2-7, with a tentative D call TRBD1 (6 bases). Trimming took off 1 base at V and 6 bases at J, with 7 bases between the two ends. Germline loops: CDR1 LNHDA, CDR2 SQIVND (reference sequence). This CDR3 region has 12 residues.

To note about this clonotype: The CDR3 does not end in the conserved phenylalanine or tryptophan, so this is likely a read error. No DNA is shown, since the ends of the CDR3 on it are uncertain; the CDR3 is the one TCRdb lists. The chain employs TRBV9 and TRBJ1-1. The germline CDR1 and CDR2 sequences are SGDLS and YYNGEE. Termini included, the CDR3 measures 10 amino acids. This CDR3 reads CASSVGGTWL.

This clonotype was detected many times. V is TRBV4-3 and J is TRBJ2-1; the D gene is possibly TRBD1 (6 bases). The germline V gene encodes CDR1 LGHNA and CDR2 YSLEER. V was shortened by 0 bases and J by 7 bases, with 13 bases between the two germline ends. This CDR3 spans 15 amino acids. CDR3 in DNA: TGCGCCAGCAGCCAAGAAGGGGGAGCTTGGAATGAGCAGTTCTTC. Protein sequence: CASSQEGGAWNEQFF.

V usage is TRBV19 and J usage is TRBJ1-4, with D perhaps TRBD1 (6 bases). CDR1 is LNHDA, CDR2 SQIVND, per germline (reference sequence). Trimming removed 5 bases at V and 8 bases at J, with 18 bases between. The CDR3 runs to 15 residues. The DNA of the CDR3 is TGTGCCAGTAGTCCCCGAGCAGGGGCGAGGGAAAAACTGTTTTTT. As protein: CASSPRAGAREKLFF.

On this clonotype itself: Germline is not matched at one junction end, which may reflect a read error. The chain is built from TRBV7-2 and TRBJ1-4; 8 positions match TRBD1. CDR3 length equals 16 residues. Germline V gene sequence: CDR1 SGHTA, CDR2 FQGNSA. The CDR3 sequence: CASSLQGVTAREKLFF. The CDR3 nucleotides are TGCGCCAGCAGCTTACAGGGGGTAACGGCTCGAGAAAAACTGTTTTTT.

To note about this clonotype: The CDR3 does not end in the conserved phenylalanine or tryptophan, so this is likely a read error. It is unclear where the CDR3 begins or ends on the DNA, so no DNA is shown, and the CDR3 is as TCRdb lists it. CDR3 residues: CASSLWRNRSDQLL. The genes are TRBV19 and TRBJ2-5; TRBD1, the D gene given by the table, was not confirmed from the DNA. The CDR3 spans 14 residues, counting both ends. Germline V gene sequence: CDR1 LNHDA, CDR2 SQIVND (reference sequence).

The chain joins TRBV9 to TRBJ2-1; D unclear. The germline gives CDR1 SGDLS, CDR2 YYNGEE. V lost 5 bases, J lost 9 bases, and 18 bases lay in between. There are 14 residues in the CDR3. CDR3 residues: CASSVSKGSGEQFF. In DNA, the CDR3 is TGTGCCAGCAGTGTGTCGAAGGGTTCGGGTGAGCAGTTCTTC.

This clonotype was picked up one time. The CDR3 coding sequence is TGTGCCAGCAGCTTGGTGGCAGACAATGAGCAGGGCTACACCTTC. Its protein is CASSLVADNEQGYTF. V and J are TRBV7-2 and TRBJ1-2, with D unclear. The germline V gene encodes CDR1 SGHTA and CDR2 FQGNSA. There are 15 residues in the CDR3. The germline V and J ends were trimmed by 3 bases and 8 bases, with 19 bases remaining between them.

This clonotype was seen a handful of times. Germline is not matched at one junction end, which may reflect a read error. V is TRBV7-8 and J is TRBJ1-2; TRBD1 might be the D (6 bases). This CDR3 region has 14 residues. The germline V gene has CDR1 SGHVS and CDR2 FQNEAQ. Here the CDR3 DNA reads TGTGCCAGCAGCACAGGGACCGGCCTCTCCTACGAGCAGTTC. Its protein product is CASSTGTGLSYEQF.